The sequence of this T cell receptor beta chain was determined in a study of T cell responses to AZD1222 COVID-19 vaccine. From germline, CDR1 is SGHTA and CDR2 FQGTGA. The CDR3 length is 15 residues. V gave up 5 bases and J gave up 3 bases; unmatched junction bases: 8. As regards this clone: Antigen: not known.

Profiling relied on immunoSEQ multiplex PCR, and the TCRdb table lists in-frame clones only, not all of them. The sample contains roughly 150,000 clones, roughly 92% of which appear only once. Study conclusions and caveats: Spike-wide coverage was observed for vaccine-associated CD4 TCRs, with dominant responses at 160-218 and 743-854. Baseline seropositivity characterized only a handful of AZD1222 recipients. The reported proportion of spike-specific TCRs targeting unmutated variant regions was nearly half.

Sequencing used peripheral blood, obtained on day 0 of AZD1222 vaccination. This clonotype was sampled from an adult in good health. The V call is TRBV7-3, the J call TRBJ2-7; 9 nucleotides agree with TRBD1. The CDR3 is CASSPQGTGYYEQYF. DNA of the CDR3: TGTGCCAGCAGCCCACAAGGGACAGGGTACTACGAGCAGTACTTC. Combining the CDR3 with reference TRBV7-3 and TRBJ2-7 gives the whole variable domain GAGVSQTPSNKVTEKGKYVELRCDPISGHTALYWYRQSLGQGPEFLIYFQGTGAADDSGLPNDRFFAVRPEGSVSTLKIQRTERGDSAVYLCASSPQGTGYYEQYFGPGTRLTVT.